This is a list of T cell receptor beta chains from one sample in a study of cytomegalovirus exposure and HLA in healthy donors. TCRdb's copy holds only in-frame clones and misses some; the assay was immunoSEQ multiplex PCR. The data hold some 120,000 clones, with roughly 78% observed a single time. Material: PBMCs. Source of these receptors: a man aged 25 to 40 in good health and CMV-seropositive. Each CDR3 is given with its conserved first and last residue. The D gene is left open where the match is weak. Some rows have no size entry. The others give once, few or many, or a class for an expanded clone.

V gene,J gene,clone size,D gene,CDR3 protein,CDR3 DNA
TRBV6-5,TRBJ1-1,.,TRBD1,CASSFSTRQGDEAFF,TGTGCCAGCAGTTTTTCGACCAGACAGGGGGATGAAGCTTTCTTT
TRBV4-1,TRBJ2-5,.,.,CASSQEGGVAQETQYF,TGCGCCAGCAGCCAAGAGGGGGGAGTGGCCCAAGAGACCCAGTACTTC
TRBV10-3,TRBJ2-3,.,.,CAIPGARTDTQYF,TGTGCCATACCCGGAGCCCGCACAGATACGCAGTATTTT
TRBV18,TRBJ1-5,.,.,CASSPGKGRQPQHF,TGTGCCAGCTCACCAGGCAAGGGGCGACAGCCCCAGCATTTT
TRBV7-9,TRBJ2-3,.,.,CSSSFPGRDTQYF,TGTTCCAGCAGCTTCCCAGGGCGGGATACGCAGTATTTT
TRBV11-2,TRBJ2-7,.,TRBD2,CASSSGAGGYEQYF,TGTGCCAGCAGCTCGGGGGCGGGAGGGTACGAGCAGTACTTC
TRBV15,TRBJ2-1,.,TRBD2,CATSRDSSGSGRDSEQFF,TGTGCCACCAGCAGAGATTCCAGCGGTAGCGGGAGGGACAGTGAGCAGTTCTTC
TRBV6-6,TRBJ2-7,.,.,CASSPVPSEQYF,TGTGCCAGCAGCCCCGTACCCAGCGAGCAGTACTTC
TRBV27,TRBJ2-1,.,TRBD2,CASSSPGTSGTLGSNEQFF,TGTGCCAGCAGTTCCCCAGGGACTAGCGGGACGTTAGGTTCCAATGAGCAGTTCTTC
TRBV10-1,TRBJ2-3,.,TRBD2,CASSHAGLAGADTQYF,TGCGCCAGCAGCCATGCCGGACTAGCGGGAGCAGATACGCAGTATTTT
TRBV7-7,TRBJ2-5,once,TRBD2,CASSLGYGRASGETQYF,TGTGCCAGCAGCTTAGGATACGGGAGGGCCAGTGGGGAGACCCAGTACTTC
TRBV9,TRBJ1-5,once,.,CASSVDQGSNQPQHF,TGTGCCAGCAGCGTAGACCAGGGTAGCAATCAGCCCCAGCATTTT
TRBV9,TRBJ2-2,.,.,CASSVMSQENTGELFF,TGTGCCAGCAGCGTAATGTCACAGGAGAACACCGGGGAGCTGTTTTTT
TRBV9,TRBJ2-5,.,TRBD2,CASSVGSSGSETQYF,TGTGCCAGCAGCGTAGGGTCTAGCGGGAGTGAGACCCAGTACTTC
TRBV5-1,TRBJ2-1,.,.,CASSLPPESSYNEQFF,TGCGCCAGCAGCCTACCGCCCGAGAGCTCCTACAATGAGCAGTTCTTC
TRBV27,TRBJ2-2,.,TRBD2,CASTQGLDRMAGELFF,TGTGCCAGCACCCAAGGACTAGATAGGATGGCCGGGGAGCTGTTTTTT
TRBV10-3,TRBJ2-2,.,.,CAIRSGANTGELFF,TGTGCCATCAGGTCAGGGGCCAACACCGGGGAGCTGTTTTTT
TRBV7-6,TRBJ2-1,.,.,CASSLARDNEQFF,TGTGCCAGCAGCTTAGCGAGAGACAATGAGCAGTTCTTC
TRBV2,TRBJ2-5,.,TRBD2,CASTPGTSGSRETQYF,TGTGCCAGCACTCCAGGGACTAGCGGGAGCCGGGAGACCCAGTACTTC
TRBV4-1,TRBJ2-7,.,TRBD2,CASSQEPGRAVLEGF,TGCGCCAGCAGCCAAGAACCCGGGAGGGCCGTTCTCGAAGGGTTC
TRBV28,TRBJ2-7,.,TRBD1,CASSLFFGDRGALYEQYF,TGTGCCAGCAGTTTATTCTTTGGGGACAGGGGGGCCCTCTACGAGCAGTACTTC
TRBV7-9,TRBJ2-2,.,TRBD2,CASSLGVSGRTGELFF,TGTGCCAGCAGCTTAGGAGTTAGCGGGAGAACCGGGGAGCTGTTTTTT
TRBV14,TRBJ2-1,.,TRBD1,CASSQSGTGAYNEQFF,TGTGCCAGCAGCCAATCCGGGACAGGGGCCTACAATGAGCAGTTCTTC
TRBV6-6,TRBJ2-1,.,TRBD2,CASSLGLVGNEQFF,TGTGCCAGCAGCCTGGGACTAGTGGGGAATGAGCAGTTCTTC
TRBV30,TRBJ1-2,few,.,CAWSTLHSYTF,TGTGCCTGGAGTACCCTTCACAGCTACACCTTC
TRBV15,TRBJ2-7,.,TRBD2,CATSYSLAGGDILRYEQYF,TGTGCCACCAGCTATAGTTTAGCGGGGGGGGATATTTTACGCTACGAGCAGTACTTC
TRBV6-5,TRBJ1-4,.,.,CASSYSGGRREKLFF,TGTGCCAGCAGTTACTCGGGGGGGCGGCGTGAAAAACTGTTTTTT
TRBV1,TRBJ1-3,.,.,CTSSQDLGQNLSGNTIYF,TGCACCAGCAGTCAGGACCTGGGACAGAACTTATCTGGAAACACCATATATTTT
TRBV18,TRBJ1-5,.,TRBD1,CASSPDRGRQPQHF,TGTGCCAGCTCACCGGACAGGGGGCGTCAGCCCCAGCATTTT
TRBV19,TRBJ2-1,.,.,CASSMRGGNEQFF,TGTGCCAGTAGTATGCGGGGCGGCAATGAGCAGTTCTTC
TRBV4-2,TRBJ2-2,.,TRBD2,CASSQDWRLAGYAGTGELFF,TGTGCCAGCAGCCAAGATTGGCGACTAGCGGGATATGCGGGCACCGGGGAGCTGTTTTTT
TRBV25-1,TRBJ2-1,.,.,CASSNPGAYNEQFF,TGTGCCAGCAGTAACCCGGGAGCCTACAATGAGCAGTTCTTC
TRBV27,TRBJ2-5,.,TRBD2,CATSFLAGGRETQYF,TGTGCCACCTCATTCCTAGCGGGAGGGCGGGAGACCCAGTACTTC
TRBV2,TRBJ2-5,.,TRBD2,CASSEGLADKVETQYF,TGTGCCAGCAGTGAAGGGCTAGCGGACAAGGTTGAGACCCAGTACTTC
TRBV9,TRBJ1-3,.,TRBD1,CASSPSGTGGSGNTIYF,TGTGCCAGCAGCCCATCCGGGACAGGGGGCTCTGGAAACACCATATATTTT
TRBV7-6,TRBJ2-5,.,.,CASSLGGGETQYF,TGTGCCAGCAGCTTAGGGGGAGGAGAGACCCAGTACTTC
TRBV7-3,TRBJ2-1,.,TRBD2,CASSLTSGVSYNEQFF,TGTGCCAGCAGCTTAACGAGCGGGGTATCCTACAATGAGCAGTTCTTC
TRBV6-5,TRBJ1-1,.,.,CASGDPVAAEAFF,TGTGCCAGCGGCGACCCTGTAGCAGCTGAAGCTTTCTTT
TRBV5-1,TRBJ2-6,once,.,CASSLRGMESRANVLTF,TGCGCCAGCAGCTTAAGAGGGATGGAGAGTAGGGCCAACGTCCTGACTTTC
TRBV27,TRBJ1-1,.,.,CASSLVAGLNTEAFF,TGTGCCAGCAGTTTAGTGGCAGGATTGAACACTGAAGCTTTCTTT
TRBV6-6,TRBJ1-4,.,.,CASTRPGLINEKLFF,TGTGCCAGCACTCGACCGGGACTGATTAATGAAAAACTGTTTTTT
TRBV27,TRBJ1-1,.,TRBD1,CASSSGQGPTEAFF,TGTGCCAGCAGTTCCGGACAGGGTCCGACTGAAGCTTTCTTT
TRBV9,TRBJ1-2,.,TRBD1,CASSPEGQDYGYTF,TGTGCCAGCAGCCCAGAGGGACAGGACTATGGCTACACCTTC
TRBV5-4,TRBJ2-2,.,TRBD2,CASSLAASGSSNTGELFF,TGTGCCAGCAGCTTGGCCGCTAGCGGGAGCTCGAACACCGGGGAGCTGTTTTTT
TRBV15,TRBJ2-1,.,.,CATSRDRINDEQFF,TGTGCCACCAGCAGAGACAGGATCAACGATGAGCAGTTCTTC
TRBV30,TRBJ2-3,.,TRBD2,CASKPGLALDTQYF,TGTGCCTCGAAACCGGGACTAGCGTTAGATACGCAGTATTTT
TRBV2,TRBJ2-6,once,TRBD1,CASSRQGRGANVLTF,TGTGCCAGCAGTAGACAGGGGAGAGGGGCCAACGTCCTGACTTTC
TRBV6-6,TRBJ1-5,few,.,CASSYGGYNQPQHF,TGTGCCAGCAGTTACGGCGGGTACAATCAGCCCCAGCATTTT
TRBV5-1,TRBJ2-2,few,.,CASSTGDTGELFF,TGCGCCAGCAGTACCGGGGACACCGGGGAGCTGTTTTTT
TRBV7-8,TRBJ2-7,.,TRBD1,CASSLVATGGQYEQYF,TGTGCCAGCAGCTTAGTAGCCACAGGGGGTCAGTACGAGCAGTACTTC
TRBV18,TRBJ1-2,.,.,CASSPTGAINYGYTF,TGTGCCAGCTCACCAACAGGAGCTATCAACTATGGCTACACCTTC
TRBV5-1,TRBJ2-1,once,TRBD2,CASSWSSGSTLNEQFF,TGCGCCAGCAGCTGGAGTAGCGGGAGTACGCTCAATGAGCAGTTCTTC
TRBV6-5,TRBJ1-5,.,.,CASSRGGGQPQHF,TGTGCCAGCAGTAGGGGGGGAGGACAGCCCCAGCATTTT
TRBV30,TRBJ2-7,.,TRBD2,CAWSIAGLNEQYF,TGTGCCTGGAGTATAGCGGGACTGAACGAGCAGTACTTC
TRBV9,TRBJ2-3,.,.,CASSVSLSTDTQYF,TGTGCCAGCAGCGTTAGTCTTAGCACAGATACGCAGTATTTT
TRBV28,TRBJ1-5,.,.,CASRTGDQPQHF,TGTGCCAGCAGGACAGGAGATCAGCCCCAGCATTTT
TRBV5-1,TRBJ1-1,.,TRBD1,CASSFSGTGNTEAFF,TGCGCCAGCAGCTTTTCCGGGACAGGGAACACTGAAGCTTTCTTT
TRBV30,TRBJ2-7,.,TRBD1,CAWSPGTAYEQYF,TGTGCCTGGAGCCCCGGGACAGCATACGAGCAGTACTTC
TRBV5-1,TRBJ2-5,.,.,CASSLVGGRVTQYF,TGCGCCAGCAGCTTGGTGGGGGGGCGTGTGACCCAGTACTTC